This paragraph covers one TCR beta chain sequence. CDR3 length equals 11 residues. The V gene lost 5 bases and the J gene lost 2 bases, with 4 bases spanning the gap. Germline assignment: CDR1 MNHNY and CDR2 SVGAGI (reference sequence). This sample stems from a study of a mutant IDH1 vaccine in newly diagnosed glioma. Overall study: Treated patients comprised around 60% males and approximately 38% females, mean age 40.4 years. Patients had received radiotherapy, temozolomide, or both previously, most receiving both.

Time point: baseline, week 1 (first vaccination visit). The treatment here: pre-vaccination baseline after standard-of-care therapy. Donors had new WHO grade 3 or 4 IDH1-mutant, ATRX-lost astrocytomas. Clones were read by immunoSEQ multiplex PCR, and TCRdb kept only the in-frame ones, dropping some. The repertoire holds about 92,000 clones, with 80% to 90% as singletons. The chain couples TRBV6-6 to TRBJ2-7; D is ambiguous. This receptor was taken from a woman aged 50 to 60 with glioma. The sequenced sample was PBMCs, obtained from a glioma patient treated with radiotherapy, temozolomide or both. CDR3 coding DNA: TGTGCCAGCAGTCACACCTACGAGCAGTACTTC. Protein product: CASSHTYEQYF.